The rows below give T cell receptor beta chains drawn from one sample of a study of T cell responses to AZD1222 COVID-19 vaccine. This table comes from immunoSEQ multiplex PCR, and its TCRdb copy is limited to in-frame clones, with some not included. The profile shows roughly 100,000 clones, over 75% of them singletons. The sample was peripheral blood, taken on day 0 of AZD1222 vaccination. The receptors come from an adult in good health. The CDR3 runs from the conserved cysteine through the conserved F or W. The D gene is left open where the match is weak. Size values are once, few and many counts, or a class for expanded clones, and some rows have none.

V gene,clone size,D gene,J gene,CDR3 DNA,CDR3 protein
TRBV9,.,TRBD2,TRBJ2-1,TGTGCCAGCAGCTCCGAGGGGCTAGCGGGGGGGCATGAGCAGTTCTTC,CASSSEGLAGGHEQFF
TRBV6-5,.,TRBD1,TRBJ1-2,TGTGCCAGCAGTTACTCGAATGTGGGCAGGGGGTATGGCTACACCTTC,CASSYSNVGRGYGYTF
TRBV7-8,.,TRBD2,TRBJ2-3,TGTGCCAGCAGCTTAGCGGGACTAGCGGGGGCAGATACGCAGTATTTT,CASSLAGLAGADTQYF
TRBV19,.,.,TRBJ1-2,TGTGCCAGTAGTATCGCTGCTCAGAGTGCCTATGGCTACACCTTC,CASSIAAQSAYGYTF
TRBV6-5,.,.,TRBJ2-7,TGTGCCAGCAGTCAGGGGAGCTCCTACGAGCAGTACTTC,CASSQGSSYEQYF
TRBV19,.,.,TRBJ2-7,TGTGCCAGTAGTATGTGGGTCGGGTTTTACGAGCAGTACTTC,CASSMWVGFYEQYF
TRBV21-1,once,.,TRBJ1-5,TGTGCCAGCAGCGGAATATCAGGTGAGGGCAATCAGCCCCAGCATTTT,CASSGISGEGNQPQHF
TRBV6-5,.,.,TRBJ2-7,TGTGCCAGCAGAGACGGTGGGGGCGAGCAGTACTTC,CASRDGGGEQYF
TRBV6-5,.,.,TRBJ1-1,TGTGCCAGCAGTTACTCGTCCGGGGTGCAGGACACTGAAGCTTTCTTT,CASSYSSGVQDTEAFF
TRBV10-3,few,.,TRBJ2-1,TGTGCCATCCGACTAGTGGGGGGGCAGATTGGCTACAATGAGCAGTTCTTC,CAIRLVGGQIGYNEQFF
TRBV6-5,.,TRBD1,TRBJ1-4,TGTGCCAGCAGTAGTTCCGGGACAGTAAATGAAAAACTGTTTTTT,CASSSSGTVNEKLFF
TRBV10-3,.,TRBD1,TRBJ1-1,TGTGCCATCAGTGGTGGACAGGGGGTCCCTAACACTGAAGCTTTCTTT,CAISGGQGVPNTEAFF
TRBV11-3,.,.,TRBJ1-6,TGTGCCAGCAGCTTAGATCAGAATTCACCCCTCCACTTT,CASSLDQNSPLHF
TRBV12-3/TRBV12-4,.,.,TRBJ1-2,TGTGCCAGCAGCCCCTATAGAGAAGGGCCGGGCGCCTTC,CASSPYREGPGAF
TRBV18,.,.,TRBJ1-1,TGTGCCAGCTCACAGGGGGGGGACACTGAAGCTTTCTTT,CASSQGGDTEAFF
TRBV5-6,few,.,TRBJ1-2,TGTGCCAGCAGCTATAGCTGGGGGTTAGCGGATGGCTACACCTTC,CASSYSWGLADGYTF
TRBV5-6,once,TRBD1,TRBJ1-2,TGTGCCAGCAGCCCAGGACAGGGATATGGCTACACCTTC,CASSPGQGYGYTF
TRBV6-5,.,TRBD1,TRBJ1-2,TGTGCCAGCACCTACACGAGGACAGGGGATGTTGGCTACACCTTC,CASTYTRTGDVGYTF
TRBV20-1,.,.,TRBJ2-2,TGCAGTGCTAGTCGCCACGGTTCGAACACCGGGGAGCTGTTTTTT,CSASRHGSNTGELFF
TRBV10-3,once,TRBD1,TRBJ2-7,TGTGCCATCAGTGTCACAGGGGATTCCTACGAGCAGTACTTC,CAISVTGDSYEQYF
TRBV7-2,.,.,TRBJ2-7,TGTGCCAGCAGCTCCGGACGGGCAACCTACGAGCAGTACTTC,CASSSGRATYEQYF
TRBV6-1,.,.,TRBJ1-2,TGTGCCAGCAGTGACGAACCTTGGGGGGTTGGCTACACCTTC,CASSDEPWGVGYTF
TRBV5-4,few,TRBD1,TRBJ1-2,TGTGCCAGCAGCCAGGACAGGACACTCTATGGCTACACCTTC,CASSQDRTLYGYTF
TRBV6-5,.,.,TRBJ1-6,TGTGCCAGCGGGGCGGGATTGTGGAATTCACCCCTCCACTTT,CASGAGLWNSPLHF
TRBV7-9,.,.,TRBJ1-4,TGTGCCAGCAGCATAGGGACCCATGATAATGAAAAACTGTTTTTT,CASSIGTHDNEKLFF
TRBV5-1,.,.,TRBJ2-1,TGCGCCAGCAGTTGGGGGAATGAGCAGTTCTTC,CASSWGNEQFF
TRBV11-2,.,TRBD2,TRBJ2-3,TGTGCCAGCAGACCCCTAGTGGGGGGGACCGTAGATACGCAGTATTTT,CASRPLVGGTVDTQYF
TRBV10-3,.,.,TRBJ2-2,TGTGCCATCAGTGAGTCGGCTAAGGCAGGGCGCACCGGGGAGCTGTTTTTT,CAISESAKAGRTGELFF
TRBV4-1,few,.,TRBJ2-5,TGCGCCAGCAGCCACCCAGCCAGGGGAAAAGAGACCCAGTACTTC,CASSHPARGKETQYF
TRBV9,.,.,TRBJ2-2,TGTGCCAGCAGCCCCACGTTAGTGGCAACGAACACCGGGGAGCTGTTTTTT,CASSPTLVATNTGELFF
TRBV5-4,.,TRBD1,TRBJ2-7,TGTGCCAGCAGCTCACGGGACAGATCCTACGAGCAGTACTTC,CASSSRDRSYEQYF
TRBV3-1/TRBV3-2,.,.,TRBJ1-1,TGTGCCAGCAGCCAAGAACCGCACAGGGAAGCTTTCTTT,CASSQEPHREAFF
TRBV5-8,once,.,TRBJ1-5,TGTGCCAGCAGCTTGGGATCTCAGATTAATCAGCCCCAGCATTTT,CASSLGSQINQPQHF
TRBV2,many,TRBD1,TRBJ1-1,TGTGCCAAATGGACAGGGAGTTTCAACACTGAAGCTTTCTTT,CAKWTGSFNTEAFF
TRBV27,.,.,TRBJ1-3,TGTGCCAGCAGTTTATCAGGTACCGGAAACACCATATATTTT,CASSLSGTGNTIYF
TRBV18,.,.,TRBJ1-1,TGTGCCAGCTCACCACCGTTAACACTTGAGAACACTGAAGCTTTCTTT,CASSPPLTLENTEAFF
TRBV19,.,TRBD1,TRBJ2-1,TGTGCCAGTAGTTTGGTGGGGCCAGGGGGTGGCAATGAGCAGTTCTTC,CASSLVGPGGGNEQFF
TRBV9,.,TRBD1,TRBJ2-2,TGTGCCAGCAGCGTAGCCCTGACAGGGGGCCTTTTCGCGAACACCGGGGAGCTGTTTTTT,CASSVALTGGLFANTGELFF
TRBV11-3,.,.,TRBJ2-1,TGTGCCAGCAGCTTAGCCCCGACGGGGGTGGGTGAGCAGTTCTTC,CASSLAPTGVGEQFF
TRBV7-9,.,.,TRBJ2-2,TGTGCCAGCAGCTGGGATAGAGAGAACACCGGGGAGCTGTTTTTT,CASSWDRENTGELFF
TRBV15,.,.,TRBJ2-3,TGTGCCACCAGCAGCCTTGGACCTATGGGGGGCACAGATACGCAGTATTTT,CATSSLGPMGGTDTQYF
TRBV6-4,.,.,TRBJ1-1,TGTGCCAGCAGTGACCTGGGCAGGGGCACTGAAGCTTTCTTT,CASSDLGRGTEAFF
TRBV19,.,.,TRBJ1-1,TGTGCCAGTAGTATAGTTTGGGGGGGCACTGAAGCTTTCTTT,CASSIVWGGTEAFF
TRBV5-1,.,.,TRBJ1-1,TGCGCCAGCAGCTGGGCTGGAACTGTCCGGCAGAACACTGAAGCTTTCTTT,CASSWAGTVRQNTEAFF
TRBV5-1,once,.,TRBJ2-7,TGCGCCAGCAGCTCGGGACCTAACGAGCAGTACTTC,CASSSGPNEQYF
TRBV9,.,TRBD1,TRBJ1-6,TGTGCCAGCAGCGTAGCAGGGGGCTATAATTCACCCCTCCACTTT,CASSVAGGYNSPLHF
TRBV7-7,once,TRBD2,TRBJ2-1,TGTGCCAGCAGCTTAGGTAGTGGGGGGGTGAATGAGCAGTTCTTC,CASSLGSGGVNEQFF
TRBV19,.,TRBD2,TRBJ2-7,TGTGCCAGTAGTGCGGGACTAGCGGTATCCTACGAGCAGTACTTC,CASSAGLAVSYEQYF
TRBV7-9,.,.,TRBJ1-6,TGTGCCAGCAGATTTACAGAGGCTGGTTCACCCCTCCACTTT,CASRFTEAGSPLHF
TRBV5-6,.,.,TRBJ1-4,TGTGCCAGCAGCTTGGGGGGGCGCGGCGAAAAACTGTTTTTT,CASSLGGRGEKLFF
TRBV18,.,TRBD1,TRBJ2-7,TGTGCCAGCTCGCAAGCCAGGACAGGAGCATACGAGCAGTACTTC,CASSQARTGAYEQYF
TRBV19,.,TRBD1,TRBJ1-5,TGTGCCAGTAGTATAGGTAACAGGGGAGGTGGCAATCAGCCCCAGCATTTT,CASSIGNRGGGNQPQHF
TRBV27,.,.,TRBJ2-5,TGTGCCAGCAGTTTATACGGGCAGGGGACAGAGACCCAGTACTTC,CASSLYGQGTETQYF
TRBV6-5,.,.,TRBJ1-4,TGTGCCAGCAGAGACAGTGGATTTGAAAAACTGTTTTTT,CASRDSGFEKLFF
TRBV29-1,.,.,TRBJ1-1,TGCAGCGTTGAACTGGGTGGGACTGAAGCTTTCTTT,CSVELGGTEAFF
TRBV9,.,TRBD2,TRBJ2-5,TGTGCCACCCGGGGGGGGCTAACTAGCGGGGGCTCATTACGGGAGACCCAGTACTTC,CATRGGLTSGGSLRETQYF
TRBV6-5,.,.,TRBJ1-5,TGTGCCAGCAGCCTAACAAGTCAGCCCCAGCATTTT,CASSLTSQPQHF